This TCR beta chain was recorded in a study of T cell responses to AZD1222 COVID-19 vaccine. Germline V gene sequence: CDR1 KGHDR, CDR2 SFDVKD. The V and J ends lost 5 bases and 0 bases, in that order; junction bases with no gene match: 9. This CDR3 spans 18 amino acids. A word on this clone: What it recognizes is unknown.

TCRdb's copy holds only in-frame clones and misses some; the assay was immunoSEQ multiplex PCR. The data hold about 97,000 clones, with around 87% observed a single time. Points from the study as a whole: A reported finding is that nearly half of spike-specific TCRs target unmutated variant regions.

The sequenced sample was peripheral blood, obtained 28 days after the second AZD1222 dose. This sequence originates from an adult who received the AZD1222 COVID-19 vaccine. The V call is TRBV24-1, the J call TRBJ2-3; 11 bases are shared with TRBD2. The CDR3 DNA is TGTGCCACCAGTGGGGGTAGCGGGAGGGATTCAAGCACAGATACGCAGTATTTT. As protein: CATSGGSGRDSSTDTQYF.